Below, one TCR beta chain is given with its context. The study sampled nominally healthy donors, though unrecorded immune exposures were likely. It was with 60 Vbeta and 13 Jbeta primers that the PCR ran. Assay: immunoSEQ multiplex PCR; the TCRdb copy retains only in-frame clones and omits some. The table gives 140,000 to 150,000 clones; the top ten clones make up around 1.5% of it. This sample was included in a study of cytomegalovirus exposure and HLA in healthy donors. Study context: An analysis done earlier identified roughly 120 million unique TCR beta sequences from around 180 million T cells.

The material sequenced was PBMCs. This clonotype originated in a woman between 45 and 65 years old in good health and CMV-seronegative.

In nucleotides, the CDR3 is TGTGCTAGTGGGGGGACAGGACCTCAAGAGACCCAGTACTTC. Translating gives CASGGTGPQETQYF. The chain employs TRBV12-5 and TRBJ2-5, with 8 bases matching TRBD1. V was clipped by 6 bases and J by 2 bases; unmatched bases: 5. From germline, CDR1 is LGHNT and CDR2 FRNRAP. CDR3 length: 14 amino acids.